This T cell receptor (beta chain) was recorded in a study of blood T cell repertoires in COVID-19. Losses at the gene ends were 8 bases for V and 7 bases for J; bases not matched to a gene: 4. The CDR3 sequence is 13 residues long. Germline V gene lookup returns CDR1 SGHTA and CDR2 FQGTGA. Clones were read by immunoSEQ multiplex PCR, and TCRdb kept only the in-frame ones, dropping some. The sample carries approximately 150,000 clones, about 92% recorded once. Sequenced material: peripheral blood. This TCR was recovered from a human donor in a cohort sampled during active COVID-19. The V call is TRBV7-3, the J call TRBJ1-6; 8 bases map to TRBD1. The CDR3: CASPGQVNSPLHF. CDR3 DNA sequence: TGTGCCAGCCCGGGACAGGTCAATTCACCCCTCCACTTT.